The clone carrying this TCR beta chain was recorded many times. RNA transcripts served as the template for amplifying TCR beta CDR3 regions. First-round RT-PCR targeting the TCR CDR3 was performed with the HTBI primer set. In TCRdb, the multiplex PCR reads were re-called with MiXCR into one record per CDR3 protein. The table includes approximately 600,000 distinct CDR3 sequences, roughly 15% detected once. This specimen belongs to a study of T cells in Graves' hyperthyroidism and ophthalmopathy. Newly diagnosed hyperthyroidism patients aged 18 to 65 years had disease lasting under 2 months. The V end lost 4 bases, the J end lost 4 bases, and 14 bases lay between the germline ends. This CDR3 is 14 amino acids long. Germline V CDR1 and CDR2: SGHRS, YFSETQ.

V gene TRBV5-1 combines with J gene TRBJ1-2, with D unclear. The receptor was derived from a young woman with Graves' hyperthyroidism. Sequenced: blood. The CDR3 here is CASSTLSRVYGYTF. In DNA form, the CDR3 reads TGCGCCAGCAGCACCCTTAGTAGGGTCTATGGCTACACCTTC.